Shown below are 21 T cell receptor beta chains from a single sample sequenced in a study of cytomegalovirus exposure and HLA in healthy donors. PCR used 60 Vbeta primers and 13 Jbeta primers. Sequenced by immunoSEQ multiplex PCR; TCRdb stores in-frame clones only, minus some. The table includes over 150,000 clones, over 70% detected once. Sequencing was performed on PBMCs. These receptors were obtained from a woman aged 50 to 60 in good health and CMV-seropositive.

The chain combines TRBV6-5 with TRBJ1-1; no definite D call. The V gene's germline CDR1 is MNHEY and CDR2 SVGAGI. V was cut by 0 bases and J by 1 base, with 12 bases left in between. The CDR3 sequence is 16 residues long. CDR3 amino acids: CASSYSNRYPNTEAFF. CDR3 nucleotide sequence: TGTGCCAGCAGTTACTCGAACAGATACCCGAACACTGAAGCTTTCTTT.

The chain joins TRBV7-9 to TRBJ1-2; D remains ambiguous. The CDR3 contains 14 residues. Per germline, CDR1 SEHNR and CDR2 FQNEAQ (reference sequence). V lost 3 bases and J 0 bases, leaving 8 bases between the germline ends. The CDR3 nucleotides read TGTGCCAGCAGCTTCGGCGGGACTAACTATGGCTACACCTTC. The encoded protein is CASSFGGTNYGYTF.

Only a few counts were recorded for this clone. The chain couples TRBV6-1 to TRBJ2-5; possible D gene TRBD1, 6 bases. The ends were cut back, 6 bases at V and 4 bases at J, with 12 bases in the middle. Germline CDR1 reads MNHNS; CDR2 reads SASEGT. The CDR3 covers 13 residues. The CDR3 sequence is CASSLQGGETQYF. CDR3 bases: TGTGCCAGCAGCTTACAGGGTGGAGAGACCCAGTACTTC.

The V gene is TRBV11-3, the J gene TRBJ2-1, with D maybe TRBD1 (6 bases). This CDR3 region has 15 residues. The germline V gene has CDR1 SGHNT and CDR2 YENEEA. V dropped 3 bases and J dropped 2 bases, with 11 bases sitting between them. The CDR3 sequence: CASSLAGTTYNEQFF. For the CDR3, the DNA is TGTGCCAGCAGCTTGGCCGGGACAACCTACAATGAGCAGTTCTTC.

The chain is built from TRBV18 and TRBJ2-5, with TRBD2 matching over 8 bases. The J call may not be correct, given that the DNA end is closer to TRBJ2-7. The germline gives CDR1 KGHSH, CDR2 LQKENI. The CDR3 extends over 16 amino acids. Written as DNA, the CDR3 is TGTGCCAGCTCACCGCGCACTAGCGGATACGCCTACGAGCAGTACTTC. This translates into CASSPRTSGYAYEQYF.

The CDR3 DNA follows: TGTGCCAGCAGCTTAGGCGGCAGGGGCAAGACAGATACGCAGTATTTT. This sequence encodes CASSLGGRGKTDTQYF. The V and J genes are TRBV13 and TRBJ2-3; D is perhaps TRBD1 (6 bases). From germline, CDR1 is PRHDT and CDR2 FYEKMQ (reference sequence). There are 16 residues in the CDR3. V lost 0 bases and J lost 3, with 13 bases in between.

The chain uses TRBV5-6 and TRBJ1-1; tentatively, D is TRBD1 (6 bases). In germline, CDR1 is SGHDT, CDR2 YYEEEE. The CDR3 is 15 residues long. Trimming pared 4 bases from V and 1 base from J, leaving 14 bases between. CDR3 DNA sequence: TGTGCCAGCAGCGCGTCAATGACAGGGAACACTGAAGCTTTCTTT. It is translated as CASSASMTGNTEAFF. Looking up the rest from reference TRBV5-6 and TRBJ1-1 gives the full variable domain: DAGVTQSPTHLIKTRGQQVTLRCSPKSGHDTVSWYQQALGQGPQFIFQYYEEEERQRGNFPDRFSGHQFPNYSSELNVNALLLGDSALYLCASSASMTGNTEAFFGQGTRLTVV.

This chain links TRBV18 with TRBJ1-1, with 9 bases lining up with TRBD1. CDR1 and CDR2 (germline): KGHSH, LQKENI. J lost 3 bases, V lost 3 bases, and 8 bases had no gene match. The CDR3 covers 16 residues. CDR3 residues: CASSPLQGAGHTEAFF. DNA for the CDR3: TGTGCCAGCTCACCCTTACAGGGGGCGGGGCACACTGAAGCTTTCTTT.

This chain joins TRBV6-5 and TRBJ1-1, with 7 bases lining up with TRBD1. Germline V gene lookup returns CDR1 MNHEY and CDR2 SVGAGI. Trimming took 6 bases from V and 4 from J; bases not matched to a gene: 5. CDR3 length: 13 residues. This CDR3 is CASRLQGRTEAFF. The CDR3 DNA reads TGTGCCAGCAGGTTACAGGGGCGCACTGAAGCTTTCTTT.

The rearrangement uses TRBV2 and TRBJ2-1; TRBD1 is a possible D gene (7 bases). This CDR3 region has 14 residues. Germline V CDR1 and CDR2: SNHLY, FYNNEI. Trimming shortened V by 2 bases and J by 6 bases, and 11 bases separated the two germline ends. This chain's CDR3 is CASSESQGGNEQFF. Here the CDR3 DNA reads TGTGCCAGCAGTGAAAGCCAGGGGGGCAATGAGCAGTTCTTC.

The chain joins TRBV18 to TRBJ1-3; D perhaps matches TRBD1 (6 bases). Germline V gene data show CDR1 as KGHSH and CDR2 as LQKENI. Trimming removed 3 bases from V and 8 bases from J, with 11 bases in between. The CDR3 totals 13 residues. The CDR3 reads CASSPGAGDTIYF. Written as DNA, the CDR3 is TGTGCCAGCTCACCGGGGGCCGGTGACACCATATATTTT. The variable domain in full, completed from reference TRBV18 and TRBJ1-3, reads NAGVMQNPRHLVRRRGQEARLRCSPMKGHSHVYWYRQLPEEGLKFMVYLQKENIIDESGMPKERFSAEFPKEGPSILRIQQVVRGDSAAYFCASSPGAGDTIYFGEGSWLTVV.

The chain recombines TRBV5-1 with TRBJ2-6; D is unresolved. The CDR3 is 17 amino acids. Trimming took 0 bases from V and 0 from J, leaving 10 bases between them. The V gene's germline CDR1 is SGHRS and CDR2 YFSETQ. The DNA of the CDR3 is TGCGCCAGCAGCTTGGCCGCGACAATCTCTGGGGCCAACGTCCTGACTTTC. This sequence encodes CASSLAATISGANVLTF.

The CDR3 DNA is TGTGCCAGCAGCCCCACTCCCAGGGGCTTTAATGAAAAACTGTTTTTT. It encodes CASSPTPRGFNEKLFF. The genes are TRBV2 and TRBJ1-4, with D possibly being TRBD1 (6 bases). This CDR3 has 16 amino acids. From germline, CDR1 is SNHLY and CDR2 FYNNEI. Deletions cut 6 bases from V and 4 bases from J, with 18 bases between.

This chain joins TRBV19 and TRBJ1-2, with D possibly TRBD1 on 6 matching bases. Trimming shortened V by 4 bases and J by 3 bases, and 12 bases separated the two germline ends. The germline V gene has CDR1 LNHDA and CDR2 SQIVND (reference sequence). This CDR3 is built from 14 residues. CDR3: CASSTTNRDYGYTF. CDR3 coding DNA: TGTGCCAGTAGTACGACTAACAGGGACTATGGCTACACCTTC.

The V and J genes are TRBV19 and TRBJ1-4; D is undetermined. Germline CDR1 reads LNHDA; CDR2 reads SQIVND (reference sequence). This CDR3 comprises 15 residues. V lost 3 bases to trimming and J lost 0 bases, with 8 bases between them. CDR3 residues: CASSMRSATNEKLFF. Here the CDR3 DNA reads TGTGCCAGTAGTATGAGGAGTGCAACTAATGAAAAACTGTTTTTT.

This clone was seen a few times. The genes are TRBV6-4 and TRBJ2-1; D might be TRBD2 (5 bases). Germline V gene data show CDR1 as MRHNA and CDR2 as SNTAGT. V was clipped by 4 bases and J by 4 bases, with 14 bases between them. The CDR3 contains 15 residues. CDR3 sequence reads: CASSAEGEAYNEQFF. The CDR3 nucleotides are TGTGCCAGCAGTGCCGAGGGAGAAGCATACAATGAGCAGTTCTTC.

The chain couples TRBV5-1 to TRBJ2-3, with 7 positions matching TRBD2. This CDR3 is 18 amino acids long. In germline, CDR1 is SGHRS, CDR2 YFSETQ. V lost 1 base and J lost 1; bases outside the gene matches: 12. The CDR3 region is CASSLPSPREGGTDTQYF. The CDR3 coding sequence is TGCGCCAGCAGCTTGCCGAGCCCGAGGGAGGGAGGCACAGATACGCAGTATTTT.

This sequence joins TRBV7-9 and TRBJ1-5, with a tentative D call TRBD1 (6 bases). CDR1 is SEHNR, CDR2 FQNEAQ, per germline (reference sequence). The CDR3 spans 16 residues. V shed 1 base and J shed 3 bases, with 13 bases lying between them. This CDR3 reads CASSLGTTGINQPQHF. DNA for the CDR3: TGTGCCAGCAGCTTAGGAACGACAGGCATCAATCAGCCCCAGCATTTT.

CDR3: CASSITGNTGELFF. Here the CDR3 DNA reads TGTGCCAGCAGCATTACAGGGAACACCGGGGAGCTGTTTTTT. The chain joins TRBV28 to TRBJ2-2, with D tentatively TRBD1 (5 bases). CDR1 MDHEN and CDR2 SYDVKM come from the germline V gene. The V and J ends lost 6 bases and 1 base respectively, with 9 bases between them. The CDR3 runs to 14 residues.

The chain combines TRBV5-4 with TRBJ1-4; the D gene is possibly TRBD1 (5 bases). Trimming pared 3 bases from V and 5 bases from J, leaving 11 bases between. The CDR3 is 14 amino acids. Germline V gene lookup returns CDR1 SGHNT and CDR2 YYREEE (reference sequence). The CDR3 reads CASSSQGPNEKLFF. The CDR3 DNA is TGTGCCAGCAGCTCTCAGGGTCCCAATGAAAAACTGTTTTTT.

The V call is TRBV19, the J call TRBJ2-1; 10 bases map to TRBD2. J gave up 7 bases and V 7 bases, and 10 bases lay outside the gene matches. Per the germline V gene, CDR1 is LNHDA and CDR2 is SQIVND (reference sequence). This CDR3 has 15 residues. The CDR3 DNA sequence: TGTGCCAGTAAGGGTGCGTCTAGCGGGAGAAATGAGCAGTTCTTC. Translation gives CASKGASSGRNEQFF.